Below are 32 T cell receptor beta chains sequenced from a single sample in a study of T cells after yellow fever vaccination. MiXCR, run by TCRdb on the 5' RACE reads, gives a single entry per CDR3 protein. In the table there are under 150,000 distinct CDR3 sequences, about 8% of which are singletons. Sequenced material: CD4+ T cells sorted from PBMCs, taken 5 days after the yellow fever booster vaccination. The receptors shown here come from a man aged 30 to 39 who received the YFV17D yellow fever vaccine.

This clonotype was detected many times. The J gene is TRBJ2-3, the V gene TRBV11-2; TRBD2 aligns across 12 bases. The CDR3 loop spans 18 amino acids. Germline loops: CDR1 SGHAT, CDR2 FQNNGV. With 0 bases clipped from V and 2 bases from J, the junction kept 6 bases outside the gene matches. The chain's CDR3 is CASSLEASGRGNTDTQYF. CDR3 bases: TGTGCCAGCAGCTTAGAGGCTAGCGGGAGGGGGAACACAGATACGCAGTATTTT.

This clonotype was counted ten times or more. V is TRBV5-1 and J is TRBJ2-3; TRBD1 agrees at 8 bases. Losses at the gene ends were 3 bases for V and 4 bases for J; bases not matched to a gene: 7. The CDR3 extends over 15 amino acids. Germline lookup yields CDR1 SGHRS and CDR2 YFSETQ. The CDR3: CASSSDRARADTQYF. CDR3 coding DNA: TGCGCCAGCAGCTCGGACAGGGCGAGGGCAGATACGCAGTATTTT. The full variable domain, rest sourced from reference TRBV5-1 and TRBJ2-3, is KAGVTQTPRYLIKTRGQQVTLSCSPISGHRSVSWYQQTPGQGLQFLFEYFSETQRNKGNFPGRFSGRQFSNSRSEMNVSTLELGDSALYLCASSSDRARADTQYFGPGTRLTVL.

In regard to this clonotype: A much larger clone is a single base away; this may be a read error. J is TRBJ2-1 and V is TRBV20-1, with D possibly TRBD2 on 5 matching bases. V dropped 1 base and J dropped 2 bases, with 12 bases sitting between them. The germline gives CDR1 DFQATT, CDR2 SNEGSKA (reference sequence). CDR3 length: 15 residues. CDR3 in amino acids: CSARVGTGTYNEQFF. CDR3 nucleotides: TGCAGTGCTAGAGTGGGCACGGGGACCTACAATGAGCAGTTCTTC.

The table lists this clonotype with many counts. The gene calls are TRBV4-2 and TRBJ2-7; 14 bases match TRBD2. Trimming cost V 3 bases and J 0 bases; bases outside gene matches: 4. The CDR3 totals 17 residues. Looked up from germline, CDR1 is LGHNA and CDR2 is YNFKEQ. CDR3 in amino acids: CASSQGLAGESSYEQYF. CDR3 DNA: TGTGCCAGCAGCCAGGGACTAGCGGGAGAGAGCTCCTACGAGCAGTACTTC.

In its sample, this clonotype was seen many times. The CDR3 sequence is CASSRQGDTGELFF. CDR3 sequence (DNA): TGTGCCAGCAGTCGGCAGGGGGACACCGGGGAGCTGTTTTTT. This chain uses TRBV6-5 with TRBJ2-2; TRBD1 matches at 7 bases. The CDR3 covers 14 residues. The germline CDR1 and CDR2 sequences are MNHEY and SVGAGI. The junction had 3 bases not matched to a gene; V was cut back by 5 bases and J by 3 bases.

The sample holds a few counts of this clonotype. The chain has TRBV20-1 and TRBJ1-1, with TRBD1 matching 7 bases. Germline V CDR1 and CDR2: DFQATT, SNEGSKA (reference sequence). This CDR3 is 15 amino acids long. V trimming: 6 bases; J trimming: 7 bases; junction bases outside the gene matches: 17. CDR3 amino acids: CSAQSPQGSGDEAFF. The CDR3, as DNA: TGCAGTGCACAATCCCCACAGGGGAGCGGGGATGAAGCTTTCTTT.

This clonotype was seen at least ten times. The rearrangement joins TRBV6-1 to TRBJ2-1; maybe TRBD2 (5 bases). Trimming pared 7 bases from V and 8 bases from J, leaving 15 bases between. This CDR3 region has 13 residues. Germline values: CDR1 MNHNS, CDR2 SASEGT. In DNA, the CDR3 is TGTGCCAGCAACACGGGGAATTACTATGAGCAGTTCTTC. Protein product: CASNTGNYYEQFF.

This clonotype was observed many times. The J gene is TRBJ2-5, the V gene TRBV9; D is perhaps TRBD1 or TRBD2 (5 bases each). The CDR3 consists of 15 residues. Trimming pared 3 bases from V and 5 bases from J, leaving 17 bases between. The germline V gene encodes CDR1 SGDLS and CDR2 YYNGEE. CDR3 bases: TGTGCCAGCAGCGCTAGCATTCGGGGCCAGGAGACCCAGTACTTC. This encodes CASSASIRGQETQYF.

In this sample, this clonotype turned up many times. The chain is built from TRBV20-1 and TRBJ1-1, with D hard to call. CDR1 DFQATT and CDR2 SNEGSKA come from the germline V gene (reference sequence). This CDR3 has 12 residues. V lost 3 bases to trimming and J lost 6 bases, with 11 bases between them. The CDR3 protein is CSASQVEAEAFF. For the CDR3, the DNA is TGCAGTGCTAGCCAGGTCGAGGCTGAAGCTTTCTTT.

This clonotype was seen repeatedly, ten times or more. This rearrangement joins TRBV20-1 to TRBJ2-7; D may be TRBD2 (5 bases). The CDR3 is made up of 13 amino acids. V was trimmed by 4 bases and J by 2 bases, leaving 12 bases between them. Per germline, CDR1 DFQATT and CDR2 SNEGSKA (reference sequence). This CDR3 is CSAKRHEPYEQYF. The CDR3 DNA is TGCAGTGCTAAGCGGCATGAACCCTACGAGCAGTACTTC.

This clonotype was found many times. The chain is built from TRBV7-9 and TRBJ2-5, with D uncertain. V lost 5 bases and J lost 4, with 20 bases in between. Looked up from germline, CDR1 is SEHNR and CDR2 is FQNEAQ (reference sequence). This CDR3 is built from 16 residues. The CDR3 reads CASSPSGSQKRETQYF. CDR3 DNA: TGTGCCAGCAGCCCATCGGGCTCTCAAAAGCGAGAGACCCAGTACTTC.

This clonotype was observed at least ten times. Here the CDR3 DNA reads TGCGCCAGCAGCGTGGCCGGGGTAAATGAGCAGTTCTTC. Encoded protein: CASSVAGVNEQFF. V gene TRBV5-1 combines with J gene TRBJ2-1; tentative D call: TRBD2 (5 bases). CDR3 size: 13 residues. Germline CDR1 is SGHRS and CDR2 is YFSETQ. The V end was cut by 4 bases, the J end by 7 bases, with 12 bases between.

This clonotype was detected once. The V call is TRBV19, the J call TRBJ2-1; D not resolved. The ends were cut back, 0 bases at V and 6 bases at J, with 6 bases in the middle. The CDR3 runs to 13 residues. CDR1 is LNHDA and CDR2 is SQIVND in the germline V gene (reference sequence). The CDR3 here is CASSIDPVNEQFF. For the CDR3, the DNA is TGTGCCAGTAGTATAGACCCTGTCAATGAGCAGTTCTTC.

This clonotype turned up a few times. At one end the junction does not follow the germline gene, possibly because of a read error. The chain uses TRBV7-2 and TRBJ2-1, with a possible D match to TRBD1 (5 bases). Germline V CDR1 and CDR2: SGHTA, FQGNSA. The CDR3 extends over 11 amino acids. Here the CDR3 reads CASSLQGEEFF. In DNA form, the CDR3 reads TGTGCCAGCAGCTTACAGGGTGAGGAGTTCTTC.

This clonotype was seen many times. This chain connects TRBV5-1 to TRBJ2-4; D possibly corresponds to TRBD1 (5 bases). V was cut by 1 base and J by 0 bases, with 17 bases left in between. Germline V gene lookup returns CDR1 SGHRS and CDR2 YFSETQ. The CDR3 runs 18 residues. The CDR3 reads CASSLSLPDTLAKNIQYF. In DNA form, the CDR3 reads TGCGCCAGCAGCTTGTCTTTACCGGACACCTTAGCCAAAAACATTCAGTACTTC.

This clonotype showed up many times. The chain recombines TRBV5-1 with TRBJ2-7; D may be TRBD2 (6 bases). Germline assignment: CDR1 SGHRS and CDR2 YFSETQ. The length of the CDR3 is 15 residues. V was cut by 4 bases and J by 4 bases, with 18 bases left in between. As DNA, the CDR3 is TGCGCCAGCAGCCCCGGAGGAGCGGGTGAATACGAGCAGTACTTC. It translates to CASSPGGAGEYEQYF.

This clonotype showed up many times. This chain links TRBV7-3 with TRBJ2-2; 11 bases align to TRBD2. V shed 5 bases and J 1 base; nucleotides not matched to a gene: 3. This CDR3 comprises 16 residues. Per germline, CDR1 SGHTA and CDR2 FQGTGA. The CDR3: CASSLGLAVNTGELFF. The CDR3, as DNA: TGTGCCAGCAGCCTGGGACTAGCGGTGAACACCGGGGAGCTGTTTTTT.

This clonotype has a count of ten or more. This rearrangement joins TRBV15 to TRBJ1-3; D remains unclear. The length of the CDR3 is 16 residues. V dropped 0 bases and J dropped 0 bases, with 9 bases sitting between them. Per the germline V gene, CDR1 is LNHNV and CDR2 is YYDKDF (reference sequence). CDR3 DNA: TGTGCCACCAGCAGAGATTTGAAATACTCTGGAAACACCATATATTTT. Amino acid sequence: CATSRDLKYSGNTIYF. Drawing the rest from reference TRBV15 and TRBJ1-3, the complete variable domain is DAMVIQNPRYQVTQFGKPVTLSCSQTLNHNVMYWYQQKSSQAPKLLFHYYDKDFNNEADTPDNFQSRRPNTSFCFLDIRSPGLGDTAMYLCATSRDLKYSGNTIYFGEGSWLTVV.

For this clonotype: Since a much larger clone is just one base distant, this may be a read error. This rearrangement joins TRBV5-6 to TRBJ2-5; 8 bases match TRBD1. The CDR3 runs 15 residues. The germline CDR1 and CDR2 sequences are SGHDT and YYEEEE. CDR3: CASSESGTGYENQYF. The CDR3 bases are TGTGCCAGCAGCGAGAGTGGGACAGGATATGAGAACCAGTACTTC.

This clonotype has more than one count but fewer than ten. The chain recombines TRBV15 with TRBJ2-7, with 10 bases lining up with TRBD2. V shed 3 bases, J shed 3 bases, and the junction held 11 bases outside the gene matches. The CDR3 length is 17 residues. CDR1 LNHNV and CDR2 YYDKDF come from the germline V gene (reference sequence). CDR3 nucleotide sequence: TGTGCCACCAGCAGCGCCCCGGGGGCTAGCGGGAGCTACGAGCAGTACTTC. Encoded protein: CATSSAPGASGSYEQYF.

V usage is TRBV19 and J usage is TRBJ2-1; D gene ambiguous. V was clipped by 3 bases and J by 7 bases, with 7 bases between them. The CDR3 spans 12 residues. Germline CDR1 is LNHDA and CDR2 is SQIVND (reference sequence). CDR3 amino acids: CASSIRGNEQFF. CDR3 in DNA: TGTGCCAGTAGTATCCGTGGGAATGAGCAGTTCTTC.

Regarding this clonotype: Possible read error: a much larger clone is one base away. The genes are TRBV5-1 and TRBJ2-1, with D uncertain. CDR1 SGHRS and CDR2 YFSETQ come from the germline V gene. Trimming shortened V by 0 bases and J by 11 bases, and 12 bases separated the two germline ends. The CDR3 has 13 amino acids. CDR3 residues: CASSLVDRNKQFF. The CDR3, as DNA: TGCGCCAGCAGCTTGGTCGATAGAAATAAGCAGTTCTTC.

This clonotype was picked up a small number of times. This chain links TRBV19 with TRBJ2-5, with unresolved D. Trimming took off 8 bases at V and 2 bases at J, with 12 bases between the two ends. There are 13 residues in the CDR3. Germline values: CDR1 LNHDA, CDR2 SQIVND (reference sequence). The CDR3 coding sequence is TGTGCCAGTGCCGGTTCGGTACAAGAGACCCAGTACTTC. As protein: CASAGSVQETQYF. Filled out from reference TRBV19 and TRBJ2-5, the complete variable domain reads DGGITQSPKYLFRKEGQNVTLSCEQNLNHDAMYWYRQDPGQGLRLIYYSQIVNDFQKGDIAEGYSVSREKKESFPLTVTSAQKNPTAFYLCASAGSVQETQYFGPGTRLLVL.

V usage is TRBV20-1 and J usage is TRBJ1-4, with D possibly being TRBD1 (6 bases). Germline V gene data show CDR1 as DFQATT and CDR2 as SNEGSKA (reference sequence). CDR3 length equals 12 residues. Trimming took off 6 bases at V and 7 bases at J, with 12 bases between the two ends. This CDR3 reads CSALQGGEKLFF. The CDR3 DNA reads as TGCAGTGCCCTCCAAGGGGGTGAAAAACTGTTTTTT.

This clonotype has a count of ten or more. V usage is TRBV5-1 and J usage is TRBJ2-7; maybe TRBD1 (5 bases). The CDR3 contains 15 residues. Trimming removed 5 bases from V and 0 bases from J, with 15 bases in between. Germline CDR1 reads SGHRS; CDR2 reads YFSETQ. CDR3: CASRQGAISSYEQYF. CDR3 DNA: TGCGCCAGCAGGCAAGGGGCTATTAGCTCCTACGAGCAGTACTTC.

This clonotype has ten or more counts. The rearrangement joins TRBV5-1 to TRBJ1-2; D remains unclear. This CDR3 comprises 14 residues. Germline CDR1 is SGHRS and CDR2 is YFSETQ. V was trimmed by 0 bases and J by 2 bases, leaving 8 bases between them. The CDR3 nucleotides are TGCGCCAGCAGCTTGGAGGCAGCAAACTATGGCTACACCTTC. Translated: CASSLEAANYGYTF. The whole variable domain, filled in from reference TRBV5-1 and TRBJ1-2, reads KAGVTQTPRYLIKTRGQQVTLSCSPISGHRSVSWYQQTPGQGLQFLFEYFSETQRNKGNFPGRFSGRQFSNSRSEMNVSTLELGDSALYLCASSLEAANYGYTFGSGTRLTVV.

This clonotype was seen ten or more times. The chain employs TRBV3-1 and TRBJ1-2, with D possibly being TRBD1 (6 bases). The CDR3 runs to 16 residues. The V gene's germline CDR1 is LGHDT and CDR2 YNNKEL (reference sequence). The germline V and J ends were trimmed by 0 bases and 2 bases, with 13 bases remaining between them. The CDR3 sequence: CASSQEWGQGNYGYTF. In DNA form, the CDR3 reads TGTGCCAGCAGCCAAGAATGGGGCCAGGGGAACTATGGCTACACCTTC.

This clonotype was detected many times. The rearrangement uses TRBV20-1 and TRBJ2-1, with 8 bases that match TRBD2. This CDR3 has 13 residues. With V trimmed by 3 bases and J by 3 bases, 1 base remained unmatched. CDR1 DFQATT and CDR2 SNEGSKA come from the germline V gene (reference sequence). The CDR3 loop is CSARLAGYNEQFF. The CDR3 coding sequence is TGCAGTGCTAGGCTAGCGGGCTACAATGAGCAGTTCTTC.

This clonotype was seen repeatedly, ten times or more. The genes are TRBV7-9 and TRBJ2-1; D tentatively reads TRBD1 or TRBD2 (5 bases each). CDR3 size: 16 residues. V shed 5 bases and J shed 5 bases, with 19 bases lying between them. Germline loops: CDR1 SEHNR, CDR2 FQNEAQ (reference sequence). The CDR3 DNA sequence: TGTGCCAGCAGCCCCCGGTGGGGGACGGTCGACAATGAGCAGTTCTTC. It yields the protein CASSPRWGTVDNEQFF.

This clonotype was observed many times. The V gene is TRBV20-1, the J gene TRBJ2-1; possibly TRBD1 or TRBD2 for D (5 bases each). V lost 0 bases and J lost 14, with 23 bases in between. The CDR3 consists of 15 residues. Per the germline V gene, CDR1 is DFQATT and CDR2 is SNEGSKA (reference sequence). CDR3 nucleotides: TGCAGTGCTAGAGATCTTGGGGCAGGATGGGGGATAAAGTTCTTC. Translation gives CSARDLGAGWGIKFF.

Many counts were recorded for this clonotype. CDR3 sequence: CASSDGTGLANYGYTF. The CDR3, as DNA: TGTGCCAGCAGCGACGGGACAGGCTTAGCTAACTATGGCTACACCTTC. The chain is built from TRBV6-2 or TRBV6-3 and TRBJ1-2, with TRBD1 matching over 8 bases. The CDR3 sequence is 16 residues long. Trimming took 6 bases from V and 0 from J; bases not matched to a gene: 9. In germline, CDR1 is MNHEY, CDR2 SVGEGT.

This clonotype has ten or more counts. The chain joins TRBV12-3 or TRBV12-4 to TRBJ2-5, with 8 positions matching TRBD1. The V segment lost 6 bases and the J segment 7 bases; nucleotides outside the gene matches: 13. The CDR3 length is 15 residues. The CDR3 region has the DNA TGTGCCAGCAGAAGGGGACAGGCCCTTGGGGCGACCCAGTACTTC. Translating gives CASRRGQALGATQYF.